The rows below give T cell receptor beta chains drawn from one sample of a study of CD8 T cells in ankylosing spondylitis. TCRdb ran MiXCR on the 5' RACE reads and lists one entry per CDR3 protein. The sample has about 39,000 distinct CDR3 sequences; over 2.5% are singletons. The sequenced sample was blood, either unsorted or a sorted T cell fraction (not recorded which). These receptors came from a male donor with ankylosing spondylitis or in good health (not recorded which). Each CDR3 is given without its conserved first and last residue. The size entry is marked missing in some rows and otherwise reads once, few, many or a size class.

j_gene,v_gene,abundance,CDR3aa
TRBJ2-1,TRBV9,many,ASSASGGNEQF
TRBJ2-1,TRBV21-1,many,ASSRGTSGTGYNEQF
TRBJ2-1,TRBV9,many,ASSVGGLAGAYNEQF
TRBJ2-5,TRBV9,-,ASSVGRLAGVQETQY
TRBJ2-3,TRBV9,few,ASSGAAGGLTDTQY
TRBJ1-5,TRBV20-1,many,IRGGAGENSNQPQH
TRBJ1-5,TRBV9,many,ASSSGTRLDQPQH
TRBJ2-3,TRBV9,many,ASSVEPTITDTQY
TRBJ1-1,TRBV9,many,ASSVKGDTEAF
TRBJ2-6,TRBV23-1,few,ASSHGTGKGRSGANVLT
TRBJ2-3,TRBV9,many,ASSVGLGAVDTQY
TRBJ2-3,TRBV9,many,ASSVGTFGTDTQY
TRBJ2-1,TRBV9,many,ASSVESGSGYNEQF
TRBJ2-2,TRBV9,medium-sized,ASSVSGYANTGELF
TRBJ1-1,TRBV9,many,ASSVGTGGLTEAF
TRBJ2-3,TRBV9,many,ASSETGTGGVDTQY
TRBJ2-3,TRBV9,many,ASSVGIQGARGDTQY
TRBJ2-6,TRBV9,many,ASSVSVGANVLT
TRBJ2-3,TRBV9,many,ASSVEGTDTQY
TRBJ2-1,TRBV9,many,ASSVSPSHDSSYNEQF
TRBJ2-3,TRBV9,many,ASSVRDSDTQY
TRBJ2-3,TRBV9,many,ASSADHTDTQY
TRBJ2-3,TRBV9,-,ASSPQGGTPRDTQY
TRBJ2-1,TRBV9,many,ASSPRPAGSYNEQF
TRBJ1-3,TRBV9,many,ASSPWTGISGNTIY
TRBJ2-1,TRBV9,many,ASSVVPGGRGRGDEQF
TRBJ2-1,TRBV9,many,ASSVVAASYNEQF